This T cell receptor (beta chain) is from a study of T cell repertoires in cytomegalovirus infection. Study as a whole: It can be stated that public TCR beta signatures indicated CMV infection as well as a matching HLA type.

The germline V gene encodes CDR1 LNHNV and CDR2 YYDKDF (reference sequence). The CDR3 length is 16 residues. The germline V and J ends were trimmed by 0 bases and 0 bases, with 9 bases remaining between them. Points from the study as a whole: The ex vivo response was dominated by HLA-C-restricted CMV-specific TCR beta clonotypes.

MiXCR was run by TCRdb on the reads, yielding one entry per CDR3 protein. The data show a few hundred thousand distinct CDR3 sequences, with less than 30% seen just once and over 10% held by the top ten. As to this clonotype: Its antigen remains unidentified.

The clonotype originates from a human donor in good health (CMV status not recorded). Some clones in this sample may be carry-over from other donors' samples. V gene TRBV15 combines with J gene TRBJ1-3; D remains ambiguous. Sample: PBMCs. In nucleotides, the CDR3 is TGTGCCACCAGCAGAGATCGAGACCCCTCTGGAAACACCATATATTTT. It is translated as CATSRDRDPSGNTIYF.